The rows below give T cell receptor beta chains drawn from one sample of a study of T cell responses to AZD1222 COVID-19 vaccine. The table came from immunoSEQ multiplex PCR; TCRdb's copy has only in-frame clones and leaves some out. The table lists 150,000 or so clones. The sequencing sample was made of peripheral blood. These receptors were taken from an adult in good health. Each CDR3 is given with its conserved first and last residue.

V gene	J gene	CDR3 protein
TRBV13	TRBJ1-3	CASSFRGRSGNTIYF
TRBV3-1/TRBV3-2	TRBJ1-3	CASSQDTSGNTIYF
TRBV5-1	TRBJ2-3	CASSSGTARITDTQYF
TRBV3-1/TRBV3-2	TRBJ2-7	CASSPRDGRGYEQYF
TRBV4-3	TRBJ1-2	CASSQRTGYGYTF
TRBV28	TRBJ2-7	CASSLWSGNEQYF
TRBV19	TRBJ2-7	CASSVVSDSYEQYF
TRBV6-5	TRBJ1-2	CASSYSGAGLDGYTF
TRBV14	TRBJ1-2	CASSLQPAGFYGYTF
TRBV13	TRBJ1-6	CASSLTGAGNSPLHF
TRBV12-3/TRBV12-4	TRBJ2-1	CASSSDAHNEQFF
TRBV6-2/TRBV6-3	TRBJ2-7	CASSNNYYEQYF
TRBV7-2	TRBJ2-3	CASSLGPTTDTQYF
TRBV12-3/TRBV12-4	TRBJ2-5	CASTDRGETQYF
TRBV30	TRBJ2-7	CAWSLAGFHEQYF
TRBV28	TRBJ1-1	CASSLGGGSTEAFF
TRBV6-6	TRBJ2-5	CASSYDRGQETQYF
TRBV6-5	TRBJ1-1	CASSHDRMNTEAFF
TRBV20-1	TRBJ1-2	CSASRTGTYGYTF
TRBV19	TRBJ1-2	CATSEGQGIGGYTF
TRBV5-5	TRBJ1-4	CASSTPDTATNEKLFF
TRBV4-1	TRBJ2-3	CASSQAGTGVTDTQYF
TRBV15	TRBJ1-2	CATAPQGNYGYTF
TRBV29-1	TRBJ1-4	CSVGGANEKLFF
TRBV11-2	TRBJ2-6	CASRNLVDVNVLTF